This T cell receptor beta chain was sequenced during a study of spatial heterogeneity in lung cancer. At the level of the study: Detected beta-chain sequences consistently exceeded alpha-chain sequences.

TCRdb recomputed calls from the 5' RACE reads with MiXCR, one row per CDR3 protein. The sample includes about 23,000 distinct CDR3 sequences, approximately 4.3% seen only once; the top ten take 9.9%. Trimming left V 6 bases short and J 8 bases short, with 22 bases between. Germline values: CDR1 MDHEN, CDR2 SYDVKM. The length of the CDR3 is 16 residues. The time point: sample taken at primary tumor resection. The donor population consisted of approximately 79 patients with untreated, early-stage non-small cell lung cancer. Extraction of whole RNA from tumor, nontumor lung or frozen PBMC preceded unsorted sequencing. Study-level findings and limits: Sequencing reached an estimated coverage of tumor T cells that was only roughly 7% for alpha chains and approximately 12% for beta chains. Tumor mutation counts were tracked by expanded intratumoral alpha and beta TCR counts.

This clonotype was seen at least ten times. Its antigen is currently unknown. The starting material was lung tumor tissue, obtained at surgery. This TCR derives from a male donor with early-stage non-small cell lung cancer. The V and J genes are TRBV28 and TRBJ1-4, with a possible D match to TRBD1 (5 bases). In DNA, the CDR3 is TGTGCCAGCAGCCCCCCTCGGGGGGGAAAGGAAGAAAAACTGTTTTTT. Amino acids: CASSPPRGGKEEKLFF.